Listed here is a single T cell receptor (beta chain). What it recognizes is unknown. This sample is drawn from a study of stem cell transplantation in POMP-related autoinflammatory disease. Trimming removed 2 bases at V and 6 bases at J, with 8 bases between. The length of the CDR3 is 12 residues. In germline, CDR1 is SGHRS, CDR2 YFSETQ. Generated by immunoSEQ multiplex PCR, the TCRdb table keeps only in-frame clones and is missing some. The sample carries approximately 30,000 clones, roughly 88% recorded once. Overall study findings and caveats: Unique TRB V-J gene pairings were limited in number in patients with PRAID.

PRAID combined immunodeficiency and autoinflammation. This specimen was CD4+ T cells from PBMCs, taken before stem cell transplantation. The chain combines TRBV5-1 with TRBJ1-1, with D possibly being TRBD1 (5 bases). The clonotype originates from a human donor with POMP-related autoinflammation and immune dysregulation (PRAID). The CDR3 reads CASSFGTSEAFF. Here the CDR3 DNA reads TGCGCCAGCAGCTTCGGGACCTCTGAAGCTTTCTTT.